A single T cell receptor (beta chain) is shown here with its context. One end of the junction does not line up with germline, which may come from a read error. This specimen comes from a study of tumor and adjacent non-tumor tissue in lung cancer. This sample's RNA came from whole unsorted tissue. The library came from three nested PCR rounds adapted from ARM-PCR protocols. TCRdb used MiXCR to reprocess the multiplex PCR reads, holding one entry per CDR3 protein. Of about 110,000 distinct CDR3 sequences in the sample, about 80% were seen once. The CDR3 spans 13 residues. The rearrangement joins TRBV12-3 or TRBV12-4 to TRBJ2-7; tentative D call: TRBD1 (6 bases). The sample taken for sequencing was lung tumor tissue. This TCR was sampled from a man in his sixties or seventies with non-small cell lung cancer. The DNA of the CDR3 is TGTACCAGCAGTATGGGACAAGCATACGAGCAGTACTTC. Protein: CTSSMGQAYEQYF.